The 8 T cell receptor beta chains given below trace back to one sample, sequenced in a study of blood T cells in healthy people across ages. It was with a sample-barcoded 5' primer and a J-beta primer mix that a second PCR of roughly 6 to 11 cycles was run. From the 5' RACE reads, TCRdb called clonotypes with MiXCR, one entry per CDR3 protein. The table has 730,000 or so distinct CDR3 sequences, roughly 45% seen once. Specimen: blood. The receptors come from a woman aged 55-70 years in good health.

The chain links TRBV9 to TRBJ1-6, with D uncertain. Germline V gene data show CDR1 as SGDLS and CDR2 as YYNGEE. Trimming stripped 0 bases from V and 10 bases from J, with 11 bases between. The CDR3 spans 14 residues. The CDR3 nucleotides read TGTGCCAGCAGCGTAGAGGCAGGAGGGTCACCCCTCCACTTT. Encoded protein: CASSVEAGGSPLHF.

This clonotype was seen many times. This rearrangement joins TRBV7-2 to TRBJ2-5, with unresolved D. V was pared by 1 base and J by 0 bases, with 12 bases between. The CDR3 is made up of 16 amino acids. Germline CDR1 is SGHTA and CDR2 is FQGNSA. The CDR3 region is CASSLEIGPDQETQYF. DNA for the CDR3: TGTGCCAGCAGCTTAGAGATCGGCCCTGACCAAGAGACCCAGTACTTC.

This clonotype was counted a few times. CDR3 nucleotide sequence: TGTGCCGTCGTGGCGGGGGAAGACAATGAGCAGTTCTTC. It is translated as CAVVAGEDNEQFF. The genes are TRBV9 and TRBJ2-1, with TRBD2 identical over 7 bases. Germline V gene data show CDR1 as SGDLS and CDR2 as YYNGEE. Trimming removed 10 bases from V and 5 bases from J; junction bases left unmatched: 9. The CDR3 totals 13 residues.

V is TRBV2 and J is TRBJ1-2; D gene unclear. The V gene's germline CDR1 is SNHLY and CDR2 FYNNEI. Deletions cut 0 bases from V and 5 bases from J, with 7 bases between. The CDR3 runs to 13 residues. The CDR3 sequence is CASSEAVEYGYTF. The CDR3 DNA is TGTGCCAGCAGTGAAGCTGTCGAGTATGGCTACACCTTC.

This clonotype was observed a few times. The chain recombines TRBV5-1 with TRBJ2-1, with 7 positions matching TRBD1. From germline, CDR1 is SGHRS and CDR2 YFSETQ. This CDR3 has 15 amino acids. The ends lost 2 bases at V and 9 bases at J; junction bases unmatched: 11. In DNA, the CDR3 is TGCGCCAGCAGCTTCGAGGGGGCTAGCTCGGGTGAGCAGTTCTTC. As protein: CASSFEGASSGEQFF.

This clonotype came up many times. V is TRBV7-2 and J is TRBJ2-5; D not resolved. The germline V and J ends were trimmed by 1 base and 1 base, with 7 bases remaining between them. Germline V gene sequence: CDR1 SGHTA, CDR2 FQGNSA. The CDR3 spans 14 residues. The chain's CDR3 is CASSLVYSQETQYF. CDR3 DNA sequence: TGTGCCAGCAGCTTAGTGTACAGCCAAGAGACCCAGTACTTC.

V is TRBV20-1 and J is TRBJ2-5, with D perhaps TRBD1 (6 bases). The CDR3 spans 12 residues. Trimming took 6 bases from V and 3 from J, leaving 11 bases between them. Germline values: CDR1 DFQATT, CDR2 SNEGSKA (reference sequence). CDR3 in DNA: TGCAGTGCCGACGACAGGAAAGAGACCCAGTACTTC. Translating gives CSADDRKETQYF.

The chain couples TRBV7-2 to TRBJ2-1; D is tentatively TRBD1 or TRBD2 (7 bases each). V lost 2 bases and J 1 base, leaving 15 bases between the germline ends. Germline V gene data show CDR1 as SGHTA and CDR2 as FQGNSA. The CDR3 runs to 17 residues. The CDR3 DNA reads TGTGCCAGCAGCTTACGCTGGGAGGGGGCTTCCTACAATGAGCAGTTCTTC. Translation: CASSLRWEGASYNEQFF.